This T cell receptor (beta chain) was recovered during a study of T-cell reconstitution after alpha-beta-depleted transplantation in children. Study-wide results and limits: Diversity and T-cell counts at one year after transplant derived mostly from new T cells. Several hundred graft clones that had expanded were reportedly the source of alpha-beta T cells about two months after transplant. Diversity of TCRbeta at day 60 was high in some patients, arising from surviving recipient T cells and thymic progenitors.

The germline CDR1 and CDR2 sequences are SNHLY and FYNNEI. V was trimmed by 5 bases and J by 0 bases, leaving 12 bases between them. This CDR3 has 15 amino acids. Preparation of the TCRbeta library used unique molecular identifiers. TCRdb processed the PCR reads anew with MiXCR; each CDR3 protein has one entry. Here the sample spans about 78,000 distinct CDR3 sequences, roughly 13% being singletons. A few counts support this clonotype. What it recognizes is unknown. The rearrangement links TRBV2 to TRBJ2-3; maybe TRBD1 (6 bases). Sequenced material: PBMCs, mostly from graft donor cells, taken 180 days after TCRalphabeta/CD19-depleted stem cell transplant. This receptor was obtained from a male patient between 2 and 15 years old who had a stem cell transplant for acute lymphoblastic leukemia, so the T cells may come from the graft donor. The CDR3: CASSLPTGSTDTQYF. CDR3 nucleotide sequence: TGTGCCAGCAGTCTTCCCACAGGGAGCACAGATACGCAGTATTTT.